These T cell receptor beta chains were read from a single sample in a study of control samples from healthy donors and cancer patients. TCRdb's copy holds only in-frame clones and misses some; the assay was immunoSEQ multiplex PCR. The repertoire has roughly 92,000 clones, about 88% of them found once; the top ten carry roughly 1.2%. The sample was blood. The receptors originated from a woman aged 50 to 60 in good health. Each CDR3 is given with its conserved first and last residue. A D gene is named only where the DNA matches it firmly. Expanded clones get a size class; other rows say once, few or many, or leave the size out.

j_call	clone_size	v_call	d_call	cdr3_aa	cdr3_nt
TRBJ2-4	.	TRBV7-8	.	CASSFTGSSEHIQYF	TGTGCCAGCAGCTTCACAGGTTCTAGCGAGCACATTCAGTACTTC
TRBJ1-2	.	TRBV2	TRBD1	CASSEWTGGRGYTF	TGTGCCAGCAGTGAATGGACAGGGGGCCGTGGCTACACCTTC
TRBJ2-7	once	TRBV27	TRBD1	CASSFRTGLAYEQYF	TGTGCCAGCAGTTTCCGGACAGGGTTGGCCTACGAGCAGTACTTC
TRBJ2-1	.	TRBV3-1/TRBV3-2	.	CASSQGEHSRRGNEQFF	TGTGCCAGCAGCCAAGGGGAACATAGCAGGAGGGGGAATGAGCAGTTCTTC
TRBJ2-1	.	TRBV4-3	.	CASSQDRGTKVEFF	TGCGCCAGCAGCCAAGATCGAGGCACGAAGGTGGAGTTCTTC
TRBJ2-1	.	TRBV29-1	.	CSVELRNEQFF	TGCAGCGTTGAATTGAGAAATGAGCAGTTCTTC
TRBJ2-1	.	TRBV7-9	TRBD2	CASSLSRMREESWQFF	TGTGCCAGCAGCTTATCGCGTATGCGGGAGGAGTCGTGGCAGTTCTTC
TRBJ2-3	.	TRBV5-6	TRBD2	CASSFGLAGSTDTQYF	TGTGCCAGCAGCTTTGGACTAGCGGGTAGCACAGATACGCAGTATTTT
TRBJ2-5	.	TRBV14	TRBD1	CASSQVGTGEETQYF	TGTGCCAGCAGCCAAGTGGGGACAGGGGAGGAGACCCAGTACTTC
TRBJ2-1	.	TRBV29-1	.	CSVRSGGSYNEQFF	TGCAGCGTTCGCAGTGGAGGGTCCTACAATGAGCAGTTCTTC
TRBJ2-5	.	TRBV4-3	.	CASSQEVRGTQYF	TGCGCCAGCAGCCAAGAGGTCCGGGGGACCCAGTACTTC
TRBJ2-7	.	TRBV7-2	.	CASSLQHRVSYEQYF	TGTGCCAGCAGCTTACAGCACAGAGTCTCCTACGAGCAGTACTTC
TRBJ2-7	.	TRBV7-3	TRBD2	CASSPGTSGSEQYF	TGTGCCAGCAGCCCCGGGACTAGCGGGAGTGAGCAGTACTTC
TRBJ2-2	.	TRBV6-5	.	CASSRAGGELFF	TGTGCCAGCAGTCGAGCTGGCGGGGAGCTGTTTTTT
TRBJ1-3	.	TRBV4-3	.	CASSPGLRWAGNTIYF	TGCGCCAGCAGCCCCGGTCTCCGGTGGGCTGGAAACACCATATATTTT
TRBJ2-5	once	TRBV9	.	CASSPGTTYQETQYF	TGTGCCAGCAGCCCCGGGACAACGTACCAAGAGACCCAGTACTTC
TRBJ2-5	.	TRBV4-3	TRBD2	CASSQDHGGSPYQETQYF	TGCGCCAGCAGCCAAGATCACGGGGGGTCACCGTACCAAGAGACCCAGTACTTC
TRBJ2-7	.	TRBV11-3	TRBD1	CASSPRDRVIAYEQYF	TGTGCCAGCAGTCCCCGGGACAGGGTGATTGCCTACGAGCAGTACTTC
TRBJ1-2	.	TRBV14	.	CASSPITLGYTF	TGTGCCAGCAGCCCTATCACACTCGGCTACACCTTC
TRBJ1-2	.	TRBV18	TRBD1	CASSPIPPSTGGSGYTF	TGTGCCAGCTCACCCATCCCACCCTCGACAGGGGGAAGTGGCTACACCTTC
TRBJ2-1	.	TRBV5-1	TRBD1	CASSLTGQRTHEQFF	TGCGCCAGCAGCCTGACGGGACAGCGGACTCATGAGCAGTTCTTC
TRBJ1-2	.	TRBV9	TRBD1	CASSVVGDRHYGYTF	TGTGCCAGCAGCGTAGTAGGGGACAGGCATTATGGCTACACCTTC
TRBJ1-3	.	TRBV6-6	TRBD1	CASSPVLRGEFTSGNTIYF	TGTGCCAGCAGTCCTGTACTCAGGGGGGAATTTACCTCTGGAAACACCATATATTTT
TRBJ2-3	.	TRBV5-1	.	CASSPEVSSASTDTQYF	TGCGCCAGCAGCCCGGAGGTGAGTAGCGCTAGCACAGATACGCAGTATTTT
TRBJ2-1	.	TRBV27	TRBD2	CASSSPGLAGEVDEQFF	TGTGCCAGCAGTTCCCCGGGACTAGCGGGAGAGGTGGATGAGCAGTTCTTC
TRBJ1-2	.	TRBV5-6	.	CASSLVGVVNGYTF	TGTGCCAGCAGCTTGGTGGGGGTCGTCAATGGCTACACCTTC
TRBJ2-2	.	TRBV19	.	CASSISKQGTGELFF	TGTGCCAGTAGTATCTCTAAACAGGGAACCGGGGAGCTGTTTTTT
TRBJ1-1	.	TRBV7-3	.	CASSLEGNTEAFF	TGTGCCAGCAGCTTGGAGGGGAACACTGAAGCTTTCTTT
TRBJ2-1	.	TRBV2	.	CASSELGDSKPYNEQFF	TGTGCCAGCAGTGAACTAGGAGACTCCAAACCATACAATGAGCAGTTCTTC
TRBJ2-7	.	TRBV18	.	CASSPPGSYEQYF	TGTGCCAGCTCACCACCGGGATCCTACGAGCAGTACTTC
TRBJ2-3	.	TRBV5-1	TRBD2	CASSLGLAGGSGDTQYF	TGCGCCAGCAGCTTGGGTTTGGCGGGGGGGTCCGGAGATACGCAGTATTTT
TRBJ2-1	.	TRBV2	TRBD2	CASREREGYNEQFF	TGTGCCAGCAGAGAGCGGGAGGGCTACAATGAGCAGTTCTTC
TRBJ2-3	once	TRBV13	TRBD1	CASSPSRDRATDTQYF	TGTGCCAGCAGTCCTTCCCGGGACAGGGCAACAGATACGCAGTATTTT
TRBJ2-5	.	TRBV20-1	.	CSARIQETQYF	TGCAGCGCTAGGATTCAAGAGACCCAGTACTTC
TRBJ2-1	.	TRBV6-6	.	CASSRLGYSIDNEQFF	TGTGCCAGCAGTCGACTTGGATACTCGATAGACAATGAGCAGTTCTTC
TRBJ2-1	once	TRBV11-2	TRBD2	CASSPGLAGYNEQFF	TGTGCCAGCAGCCCGGGACTAGCGGGGTACAATGAGCAGTTCTTC
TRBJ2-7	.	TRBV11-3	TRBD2	CASSPQGVAGLYEQYF	TGTGCCAGCAGCCCCCAGGGAGTAGCGGGGCTGTACGAGCAGTACTTC
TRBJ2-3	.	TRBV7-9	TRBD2	CVSSLSGSLASSTDTQYF	TGTGTCAGCAGCTTGTCTGGCTCACTAGCGTCTAGCACAGATACGCAGTATTTT
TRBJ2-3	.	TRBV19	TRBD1	CASSIVEGQGESSTDTQYF	TGTGCCAGTAGTATAGTAGAGGGACAGGGGGAATCTAGCACAGATACGCAGTATTTT
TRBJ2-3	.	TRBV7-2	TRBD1	CASSYGQGAPDTQYF	TGTGCCAGCAGCTACGGACAGGGGGCCCCAGATACGCAGTATTTT
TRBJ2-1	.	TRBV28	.	CASSQGGSSYNEQFF	TGTGCCAGCAGTCAAGGGGGGAGCTCCTACAATGAGCAGTTCTTC
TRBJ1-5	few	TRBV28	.	CASRMGGVNQPQHF	TGTGCCAGCCGTATGGGGGGGGTAAATCAGCCCCAGCATTTT
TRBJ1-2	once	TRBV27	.	CASSYSVGGLYGYTF	TGTGCCAGCAGTTACTCGGTGGGGGGCCTTTATGGCTACACCTTC
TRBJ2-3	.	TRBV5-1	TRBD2	CASSLAGTRQDTQYF	TGCGCCAGCAGCTTGGCGGGGACTAGGCAAGATACGCAGTATTTT
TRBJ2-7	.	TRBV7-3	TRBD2	CASSLHGGSVYEQYF	TGTGCCAGCAGCCTCCACGGGGGGAGCGTCTACGAGCAGTACTTC
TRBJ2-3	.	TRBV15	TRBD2	CATSRPNWSGRTDTQYF	TGTGCCACCAGCAGACCCAATTGGAGCGGGAGGACAGATACGCAGTATTTT
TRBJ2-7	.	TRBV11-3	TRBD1	CASSSRTGRYEQYF	TGTGCCAGCAGCTCACGGACAGGGCGCTACGAGCAGTACTTC
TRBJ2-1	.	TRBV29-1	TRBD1	CSVELGTGGYNEQFF	TGCAGCGTTGAATTGGGGACAGGTGGCTACAATGAGCAGTTCTTC
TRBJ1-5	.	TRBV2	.	CASSNEGYQPQHF	TGTGCCAGCAGTAATGAGGGGTATCAGCCCCAGCATTTT
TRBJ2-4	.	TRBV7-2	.	CASSPPAVDKNIQYF	TGTGCCAGCAGCCCCCCGGCAGTTGACAAAAACATTCAGTACTTC
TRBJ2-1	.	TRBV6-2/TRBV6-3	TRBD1	CASSYRPDRGSNEQFF	TGTGCCAGCAGTTACCGTCCCGACAGGGGGAGTAATGAGCAGTTCTTC
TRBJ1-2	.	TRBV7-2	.	CASSLRRSTNYGYTF	TGTGCCAGCAGCTTGAGACGGTCTACTAACTATGGCTACACCTTC
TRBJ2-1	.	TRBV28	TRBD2	CASRSGRARSYNEQFF	TGTGCCAGCAGGAGCGGGAGGGCCAGGTCCTACAATGAGCAGTTCTTC